The present TCR beta chain was sequenced within a study of blood T cell repertoires in COVID-19. Study-level background: Acute and convalescent COVID-19 samples came from the United States, Italy and Spain. T cells, B-cell-depleted T cells, or PBMCs provided the cDNA or gDNA that served as material.

In the original analysis: Scientists estimated how many nucleated cells there were by amplifying reference gene primers. Produced via immunoSEQ multiplex PCR; TCRdb's table is partial and in-frame only. From that table come the V and J calls and clone size; the DNA was used to work out D and trimming. The sample lists more than 150,000 clones, 79% occurring once. Per germline, CDR1 SGHTA and CDR2 FQGTGA. V was trimmed by 2 bases and J by 7 bases, leaving 9 bases between them. The CDR3 totals 13 residues. This clonotype was obtained from a man aged 55 to 70 with active or convalescent COVID-19. The chain links TRBV7-3 to TRBJ2-1, with D tentatively TRBD1 (6 bases). Sample: peripheral blood. This chain's CDR3 is CASSLLTGNEQFF. CDR3 in DNA: TGTGCCAGCAGCTTACTTACAGGGAATGAGCAGTTCTTC.